One TCR beta chain is described in this entry. What it recognizes is unknown. The CDR3 is 15 amino acids. CDR1 LNHDA and CDR2 SQIVND come from the germline V gene (reference sequence). V was pared by 6 bases and J by 2 bases, with 16 bases between. This specimen comes from a study of beta chain features in type 1 diabetes. The study's findings and limits: There was a moderate but significant shortening of TCRB CDR3s in all four CD4+ subsets of Type 1 diabetes patients.

What was sequenced were expressed TCRB transcripts, since all of the isolated RNA had been reverse transcribed. The repertoire was sequenced with immunoSEQ multiplex PCR; TCRdb's copy has only in-frame clones and lacks some. Of nearly 700,000 clones listed, about an eighth are singletons. This sequence joins TRBV19 and TRBJ2-5, with D possibly being TRBD1 (6 bases). The receptor's source is a man between 18 and 35 years old with type 1 diabetes. Sequencing was performed on naive CD4+ T cells from blood. This chain's CDR3 is CASRPLSTGQETQYF. The CDR3 bases are TGTGCCAGTAGACCCCTATCAACAGGGCAAGAGACCCAGTACTTC.